This T cell receptor (beta chain) is from a study of vaccination effects on CD4 cells after COVID-19. Culturing for roughly 9 days preceded CD4+ T cell isolation. Fresh IL-2-containing medium replaced half the medium on days 3 and 7. The CDR3 loop spans 14 amino acids. From germline, CDR1 is SGHDT and CDR2 YYEEEE. The J segment lost 7 bases and the V segment lost 2 bases, leaving 9 bases of the junction unmatched. TCRdb's table, derived via immunoSEQ multiplex PCR, lists solely in-frame clones and lacks some. In the table there are some 49,000 clones, roughly 80% of which are singletons. With regard to this clone: Antigen unknown.

Sequenced material: CD4+ T cells from PBMCs cultured without peptide, taken before COVID-19 vaccination. The V call is TRBV5-6, the J call TRBJ2-7; 7 bases fit TRBD1. This sequence originates from a human donor who had a prior SARS-CoV-2 infection. In DNA form, the CDR3 reads TGTGCCAGCAGCTTCATCCGGGACAGAGGAGAGCAGTACTTC. This translates into CASSFIRDRGEQYF.